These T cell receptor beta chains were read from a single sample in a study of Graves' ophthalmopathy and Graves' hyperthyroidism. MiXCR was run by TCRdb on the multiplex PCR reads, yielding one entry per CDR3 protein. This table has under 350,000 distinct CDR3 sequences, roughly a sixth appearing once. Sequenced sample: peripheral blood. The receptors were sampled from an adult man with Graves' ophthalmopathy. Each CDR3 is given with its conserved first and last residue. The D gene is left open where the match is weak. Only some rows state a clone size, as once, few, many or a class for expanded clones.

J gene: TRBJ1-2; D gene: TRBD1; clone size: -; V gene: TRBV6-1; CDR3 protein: CASSGDREANYGYTF; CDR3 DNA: TGTGCCAGCAGCGGCGACAGGGAAGCTAACTATGGCTACACCTTC
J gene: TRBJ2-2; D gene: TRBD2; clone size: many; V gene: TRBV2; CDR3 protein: CASSEEGLAGSGELFF; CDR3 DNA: TGTGCCAGCAGTGAAGAAGGACTAGCGGGGTCAGGGGAGCTGTTTTTT
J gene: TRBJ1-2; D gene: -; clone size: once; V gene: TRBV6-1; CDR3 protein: CASNSYRAGYTF; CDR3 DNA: TGTGCCAGCAACTCTTACAGGGCGGGCTACACCTTC
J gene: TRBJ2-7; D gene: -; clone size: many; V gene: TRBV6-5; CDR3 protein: CASSSRPGAPYEQYF; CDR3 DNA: TGTGCCAGCAGTTCCAGGCCGGGGGCGCCGTACGAGCAGTACTTC
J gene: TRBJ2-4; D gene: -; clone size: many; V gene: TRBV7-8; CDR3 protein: CASSFEGAIQYF; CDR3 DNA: TGTGCCAGCAGCTTTGAAGGGGCAATTCAGTACTTC
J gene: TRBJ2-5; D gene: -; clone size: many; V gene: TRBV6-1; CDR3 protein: CASSEGPPYETQYF; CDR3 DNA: TGTGCCAGCAGTGAAGGCCCACCGTATGAGACCCAGTACTTC
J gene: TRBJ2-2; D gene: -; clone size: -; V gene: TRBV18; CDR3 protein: CASSPEMLRNTGELFF; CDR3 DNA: TGTGCCAGCTCACCGGAGATGCTCCGAAACACCGGGGAGCTGTTTTTT
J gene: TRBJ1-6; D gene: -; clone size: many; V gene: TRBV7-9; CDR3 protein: CASSLGADSPLHF; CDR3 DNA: TGTGCCAGCAGCTTAGGCGCCGATTCACCCCTCCACTTT
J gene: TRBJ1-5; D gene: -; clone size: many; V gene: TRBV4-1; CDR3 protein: CASSQDVQAGQPQHF; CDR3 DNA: TGCGCCAGCAGCCAAGATGTCCAGGCAGGACAGCCCCAGCATTTT
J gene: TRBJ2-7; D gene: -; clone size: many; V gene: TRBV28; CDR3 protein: CASSFLASGPLTVTYEQYF; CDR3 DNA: TGTGCCAGCAGTTTTTTGGCGTCAGGACCATTAACGGTAACCTACGAGCAGTACTTC
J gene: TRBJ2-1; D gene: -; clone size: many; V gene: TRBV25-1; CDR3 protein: CASSRSRQPFGLVYNEQFF; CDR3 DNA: TGTGCCAGCAGCCGTTCCCGCCAACCCTTCGGCCTGGTCTACAATGAGCAGTTCTTC
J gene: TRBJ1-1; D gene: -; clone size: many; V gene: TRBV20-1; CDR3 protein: CSARRDRNTEAFF; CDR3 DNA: TGCAGTGCTAGGAGGGACCGGAACACTGAAGCTTTCTTT
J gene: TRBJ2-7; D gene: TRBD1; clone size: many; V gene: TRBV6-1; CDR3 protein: CASRGDRGLDEQYF; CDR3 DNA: TGTGCCTCGAGGGGGGACAGGGGCTTGGACGAGCAGTACTTC
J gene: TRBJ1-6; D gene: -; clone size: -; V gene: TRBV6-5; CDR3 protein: CASSYTGDKTAPLHF; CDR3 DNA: TGTGCCAGCAGTTACACGGGGGACAAAACGGCACCCCTCCACTTT
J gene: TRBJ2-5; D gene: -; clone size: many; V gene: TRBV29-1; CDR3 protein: CSVAGMDSRGETQYF; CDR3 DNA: TGCAGCGTCGCAGGAATGGACAGCCGGGGAGAGACCCAGTACTTC
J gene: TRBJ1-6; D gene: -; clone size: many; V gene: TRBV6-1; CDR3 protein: CASSPSRGLSALHF; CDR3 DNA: TGTGCCAGCAGTCCCTCAAGAGGCCTCTCGGCCCTCCACTTT
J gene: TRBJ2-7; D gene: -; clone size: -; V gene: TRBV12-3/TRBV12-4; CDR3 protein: CASSPDSGPPYEQYF; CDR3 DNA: TGTGCCAGCAGTCCAGACAGCGGGCCTCCCTACGAGCAGTACTTC
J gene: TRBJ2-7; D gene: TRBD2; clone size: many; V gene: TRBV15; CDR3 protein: CATSSSRGREDEQYF; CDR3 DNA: TGTGCCACCAGCAGCTCCCGGGGGCGGGAGGACGAGCAGTACTTC
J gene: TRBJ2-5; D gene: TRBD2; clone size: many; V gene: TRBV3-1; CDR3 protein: CASSQAQRTSDETQYF; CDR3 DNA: TGTGCCAGCAGCCAAGCCCAACGGACTAGTGACGAGACCCAGTACTTC
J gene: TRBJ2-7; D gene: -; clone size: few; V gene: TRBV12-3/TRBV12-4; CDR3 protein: CASSSPDLNYEQYF; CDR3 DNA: TGTGCCAGTAGTTCTCCGGACTTGAACTACGAGCAGTACTTC
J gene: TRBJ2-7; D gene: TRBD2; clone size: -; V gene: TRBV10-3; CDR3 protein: CAISEFSGNYEQYF; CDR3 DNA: TGTGCCATCAGTGAGTTTAGCGGGAACTACGAGCAGTACTTC
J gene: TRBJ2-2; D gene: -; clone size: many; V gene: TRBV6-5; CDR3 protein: CASSYSYLGAGTGELFF; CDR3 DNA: TGTGCCAGCAGTTACTCGTATTTGGGGGCGGGCACCGGGGAGCTGTTTTTT
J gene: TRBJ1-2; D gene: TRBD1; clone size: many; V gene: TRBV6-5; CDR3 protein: CASRYRAGQGDYGYTF; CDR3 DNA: TGTGCCAGCAGATACCGAGCGGGACAGGGAGATTATGGCTACACCTTC
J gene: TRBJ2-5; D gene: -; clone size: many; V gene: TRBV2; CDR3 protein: CASSATSNQETQYF; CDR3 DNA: TGTGCCAGCAGCGCCACTAGCAACCAAGAGACCCAGTACTTC
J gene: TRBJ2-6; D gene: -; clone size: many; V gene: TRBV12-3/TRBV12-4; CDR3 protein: CASSISSGANVLTF; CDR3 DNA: TGTGCCAGCAGTATTAGCTCTGGGGCCAACGTCCTGACTTTC
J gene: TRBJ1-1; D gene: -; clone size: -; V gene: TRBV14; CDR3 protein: CASSQFSPEAFF; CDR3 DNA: TGTGCCAGCAGCCAATTCAGTCCTGAAGCTTTCTTT
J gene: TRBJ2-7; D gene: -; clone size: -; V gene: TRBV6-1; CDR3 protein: CASSESWDNYEQYF; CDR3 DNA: TGTGCCAGCAGCGAATCATGGGACAACTACGAGCAGTACTTC
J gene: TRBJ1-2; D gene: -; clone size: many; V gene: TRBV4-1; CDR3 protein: CASSPTGPPIGYTF; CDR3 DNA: TGCGCCAGCAGCCCGACGGGCCCACCCATCGGCTACACCTTC
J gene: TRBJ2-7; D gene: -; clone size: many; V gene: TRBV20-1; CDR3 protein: CSAGGSGEEQYF; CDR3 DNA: TGCAGTGCCGGGGGGTCAGGGGAAGAGCAGTACTTC
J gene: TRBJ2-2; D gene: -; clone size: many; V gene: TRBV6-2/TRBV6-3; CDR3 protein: CASSSTGANTGELFF; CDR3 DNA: TGTGCCAGCAGTTCTACAGGCGCGAACACCGGGGAGCTGTTTTTT
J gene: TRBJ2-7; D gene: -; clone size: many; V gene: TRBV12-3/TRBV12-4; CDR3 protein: CASSSRDRRGYEQYF; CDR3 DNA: TGTGCCAGCAGTTCTCGGGACCGGCGGGGCTACGAGCAGTACTTC
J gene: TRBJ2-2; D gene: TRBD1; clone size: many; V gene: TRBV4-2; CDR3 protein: CASSQGGGNSPLGLGGELFF; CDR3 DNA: TGTGCCAGCAGCCAAGGAGGGGGCAACTCGCCCCTCGGTCTGGGCGGGGAGCTGTTTTTT